The T cell receptor beta chain described here comes from a study of spatial heterogeneity in lung cancer. Background on the study: Where available, sequencing covered follow-up PBMC samples, taken at a median of approximately 23 months after resection.

Stated time point: blood at routine non-recurrence follow-up after resection. Whole RNA obtained from tumor, nontumor lung or frozen PBMC underwent sequencing without sorting. All TCR cDNA molecules were individually tagged with a unique molecular identifier. A single record per CDR3 protein comes from TCRdb applying MiXCR to the 5' RACE reads. Among around 10,000 distinct CDR3 sequences listed, about a fifth were seen once. Only a few counts were recorded for this clonotype. Its antigen is not identified. V dropped 1 base and J dropped 0 bases, with 4 bases sitting between them. Germline assignment: CDR1 LNHDA and CDR2 SQIVND (reference sequence). The CDR3 spans 14 residues. Study-level findings and limits: At resection, ubiquitous expanded tumor TCRs appeared in blood more than at follow-up.

The genes are TRBV19 and TRBJ1-5, with D uncertain. The clonotype was recovered from a male donor with early-stage non-small cell lung cancer. Material: PBMCs, obtained at follow-up. The CDR3 nucleotides read TGTGCCAGTAGTATAGGGGGTAGCAATCAGCCCCAGCATTTT. Residues: CASSIGGSNQPQHF. The entire variable domain, with the rest obtained from reference TRBV19 and TRBJ1-5, is as follows: DGGITQSPKYLFRKEGQNVTLSCEQNLNHDAMYWYRQDPGQGLRLIYYSQIVNDFQKGDIAEGYSVSREKKESFPLTVTSAQKNPTAFYLCASSIGGSNQPQHFGDGTRLSIL.